These 20 T cell receptor beta chains were sequenced from one sample in a study of blood T cell repertoires in COVID-19. The protocol was immunoSEQ multiplex PCR, while the TCRdb copy is restricted to in-frame clones and leaves out a portion. Of approximately 300,000 clones listed, approximately 90% are singletons. Sequencing was performed on PBMCs or T cells enriched from blood (not recorded which). These receptors were taken from a young woman who had recovered from COVID-19.

V gene TRBV7-9 combines with J gene TRBJ2-1; TRBD1 matches at 9 bases. The CDR3 runs 15 residues. Germline loops: CDR1 SEHNR, CDR2 FQNEAQ (reference sequence). The J segment lost 7 bases and the V segment lost 2 bases, leaving 6 bases of the junction unmatched. CDR3 sequence: CASSLPGTGLNEQFF. CDR3 DNA sequence: TGTGCCAGCAGCTTACCCGGGACAGGGCTAAATGAGCAGTTCTTC.

The rearrangement links TRBV18 to TRBJ1-1, with D maybe TRBD1 (6 bases). Trimming stripped 6 bases from V and 3 bases from J, with 11 bases between. The CDR3 runs to 13 residues. Germline V gene lookup returns CDR1 KGHSH and CDR2 LQKENI. The CDR3 sequence is CASSLKGDTEAFF. The CDR3 DNA follows: TGTGCCAGCTCCCTGAAGGGGGACACTGAAGCTTTCTTT.

The V and J genes are TRBV30 and TRBJ2-5; the D gene is possibly TRBD2 (6 bases). CDR3 size: 15 residues. Germline CDR1 GTSNPN, CDR2 SVGIG (reference sequence). V was trimmed by 5 bases and J by 0 bases, leaving 16 bases between them. CDR3 in amino acids: CAWVLGLSNQETQYF. The CDR3 DNA follows: TGTGCCTGGGTGTTGGGACTGTCGAACCAAGAGACCCAGTACTTC.

This chain uses TRBV5-4 with TRBJ2-7, with D perhaps matching TRBD2 (6 bases). This CDR3 is 13 amino acids long. The V gene lost 0 bases and the J gene lost 5 bases, with 9 bases spanning the gap. Germline lookup yields CDR1 SGHNT and CDR2 YYREEE (reference sequence). The CDR3 here is CASSLVAGNEQYF. DNA for the CDR3: TGTGCCAGCAGCTTGGTGGCGGGGAACGAGCAGTACTTC.

The V gene is TRBV5-3, the J gene TRBJ2-3; D not certain. TRBV5-3 belongs to the ORF category, with a function that is uncertain. V was shortened by 4 bases and J by 6 bases, with 18 bases between the two germline ends. The CDR3 contains 15 residues. The CDR3 reads CARSPLECAVDTQYF. As DNA, the CDR3 is TGTGCCAGAAGCCCGTTGGAATGCGCGGTGGATACGCAGTATTTT.

V usage is TRBV9 and J usage is TRBJ2-2; D not resolved. This CDR3 spans 14 amino acids. Looked up from germline, CDR1 is SGDLS and CDR2 is YYNGEE. Trimming cost V 6 bases and J 0 bases, with 9 bases left between them. The CDR3 loop reads CASTWRANTGELFF. As DNA, the CDR3 is TGTGCCAGCACCTGGAGAGCGAACACCGGGGAGCTGTTTTTT.

The J gene is TRBJ2-7, the V gene TRBV12-3 or TRBV12-4, with TRBD1 matching over 7 bases. V was pared by 5 bases and J by 3 bases, with 4 bases of the junction left unmatched. The CDR3 runs 13 residues. The CDR3 here is CASSGTEVYEQYF. The CDR3 nucleotides read TGTGCCAGCAGTGGGACAGAGGTCTACGAGCAGTACTTC.

The chain is built from TRBV2 and TRBJ2-1; 10 bases fit TRBD1. Germline assignment: CDR1 SNHLY and CDR2 FYNNEI. J gave up 4 bases and V 8 bases, and 8 bases lay outside the gene matches. The CDR3 runs 15 residues. The CDR3 sequence is CASGNSGQGYNEQFF. The CDR3 DNA reads as TGTGCCAGCGGGAATTCGGGACAGGGGTACAATGAGCAGTTCTTC.

This chain joins TRBV20-1 and TRBJ1-3; no definite D call. CDR1 DFQATT and CDR2 SNEGSKA come from the germline V gene (reference sequence). The CDR3 sequence is 11 residues long. The V and J ends lost 3 bases and 3 bases respectively, with 3 bases between them. The CDR3 loop is CSASLGNTIYF. The CDR3 nucleotides are TGCAGTGCTAGTCTTGGAAACACCATATATTTT.

This clone showed up just a few times. V usage is TRBV5-3 and J usage is TRBJ1-5; 7 bases align to TRBD1. TRBV5-3 is an ORF, with its function uncertain. This CDR3 has 16 residues. With V trimmed by 3 bases and J by 3 bases, 9 bases remained unmatched. As DNA, the CDR3 is TGTGCCAGAAGCTCTCCGACAGGGTACCTCAATCAGCCCCAGCATTTT. Translated: CARSSPTGYLNQPQHF.

V gene TRBV11-2 combines with J gene TRBJ2-7, with 9 nucleotides matching TRBD1. V lost 8 bases to trimming and J lost 3 bases; unmatched junction nucleotides: 5. Germline V gives CDR1 SGHAT, CDR2 FQNNGV. This CDR3 spans 13 amino acids. CDR3 nucleotides: TGTGCCAGCTCGAGACAGGGGGTCTACGAGCAGTACTTC. Protein product: CASSRQGVYEQYF.

The V gene is TRBV5-6, the J gene TRBJ2-7; 9 positions agree with TRBD1. Per the germline V gene, CDR1 is SGHDT and CDR2 is YYEEEE. J was trimmed by 6 bases and V by 7 bases; bases with no gene match: 11. The CDR3 length is 14 residues. CDR3 protein: CASGPGQGFFEQYF. The CDR3 DNA reads TGTGCCAGCGGACCGGGACAGGGATTCTTCGAGCAGTACTTC.

In DNA form, the CDR3 reads TGTGCCAGCAGTGAAGGGGGACAGGGAAGGTCACCCCTCCACTTT. Translated: CASSEGGQGRSPLHF. The J gene is TRBJ1-6, the V gene TRBV2, with 9 bases identical to TRBD1. The CDR3 runs to 15 residues. Germline CDR1 reads SNHLY; CDR2 reads FYNNEI. The trim removed 1 base at V and 10 bases at J, leaving 5 bases unmatched.

The chain employs TRBV19 and TRBJ1-2; a possible D gene is TRBD1 (6 bases). From germline, CDR1 is LNHDA and CDR2 SQIVND (reference sequence). V lost 5 bases and J 3 bases, leaving 10 bases between the germline ends. The CDR3 has 13 amino acids. CDR3 sequence reads: CASSRGADYGYTF. CDR3 nucleotide sequence: TGTGCCAGTAGTCGGGGGGCCGACTATGGCTACACCTTC.

In its sample, this clone was seen once. This chain uses TRBV30 with TRBJ1-1; the D gene is possibly TRBD1 (5 bases). The germline V and J ends were trimmed by 3 bases and 5 bases, with 16 bases remaining between them. The CDR3 has 14 amino acids. CDR1 and CDR2 (germline): GTSNPN, SVGIG (reference sequence). This CDR3 reads CAWRKGAQGTEAFF. The CDR3 DNA follows: TGTGCCTGGAGGAAAGGGGCGCAAGGAACTGAAGCTTTCTTT.

The rearrangement uses TRBV6-5 and TRBJ1-1; unclear D gene. This CDR3 has 13 residues. V lost 5 bases to trimming and J lost 1 base, with 8 bases between them. Germline lookup yields CDR1 MNHEY and CDR2 SVGAGI. The CDR3 DNA is TGTGCCAGCAGTCAGGCACAGAACACTGAAGCTTTCTTT. It specifies CASSQAQNTEAFF.

The chain uses TRBV4-2 and TRBJ2-7; possibly TRBD1 for D (6 bases). The CDR3 sequence is 14 residues long. Trimming pared 3 bases from V and 5 bases from J, leaving 14 bases between. The germline V gene has CDR1 LGHNA and CDR2 YNFKEQ. CDR3 sequence reads: CASSQGASQHEQYF. The CDR3 nucleotides read TGTGCCAGCAGCCAGGGGGCGTCTCAGCACGAGCAGTACTTC.

This clone occurred once. This chain uses TRBV7-9 with TRBJ2-1; D gene unclear. There are 14 residues in the CDR3. Trimming cost V 1 base and J 5 bases, with 9 bases left between them. Germline-derived CDR1 and CDR2 are SEHNR and FQNEAQ (reference sequence). The CDR3 protein is CASSLEVADNEQFF. In nucleotides, the CDR3 is TGTGCCAGCAGCTTAGAAGTCGCAGACAATGAGCAGTTCTTC.

The gene calls are TRBV4-2 and TRBJ2-3; 10 bases are shared with TRBD2. V gave up 3 bases and J gave up 2 bases; unmatched junction bases: 8. CDR3 size: 17 residues. The germline CDR1 and CDR2 sequences are LGHNA and YNFKEQ. DNA of the CDR3: TGTGCCAGCAGCCAGCCAGCGGGGGGGCCTGTCACAGATACGCAGTATTTT. Encoded protein: CASSQPAGGPVTDTQYF.

The chain joins TRBV7-9 to TRBJ1-2; TRBD1 aligns across 8 bases. The trim removed 1 base at V and 6 bases at J, leaving 1 base unmatched. The length of the CDR3 is 13 residues. CDR1 is SEHNR and CDR2 is FQNEAQ in the germline V gene (reference sequence). The DNA for the CDR3 is TGTGCCAGCAGCTTAGGCAGGGGGCATGGCTACACCTTC. It encodes CASSLGRGHGYTF.